What follows are 31 T cell receptor beta chains derived from one specimen sequenced in a study of control samples from healthy donors and cancer patients (dated by TCRdb to 2019 to 2021). Libraries were made using the immunoSEQ multiplex PCR assay. In its TCRdb copy, this immuneACCESS table keeps in-frame sequences only and misses some clones. Where compared with another copy, unresolved V genes explain less than half of these, and the others have no known cause. This sample gives around 150,000 clones in total; 94% of them show up just once. The ten largest clones represent under 8.5% of the sample. Sequencing was performed on blood. Source of these receptors: a woman between 40 and 50 years old in good health.

V gene TRBV7-2 combines with J gene TRBJ2-7; 9 bases are shared with TRBD2. CDR1 and CDR2 from the germline V gene are SGHTA and FQGNSA. This CDR3 is 18 amino acids long. The V gene end was trimmed by 5 bases and the J gene end by 2 bases; junction bases not matched to a gene: 16. CDR3 region: CASSRYLPTSGTPYEQYF. The CDR3 nucleotides are TGTGCCAGCAGCCGTTACCTCCCGACTAGCGGAACACCCTACGAGCAGTACTTC.

The V call is TRBV11-3, the J call TRBJ2-5; D ambiguous. Trimming took off 3 bases at V and 5 bases at J, with 16 bases between the two ends. The CDR3 covers 15 residues. In germline, CDR1 is SGHNT, CDR2 YENEEA. The CDR3 sequence: CASSFGREARETQYF. The CDR3 bases are TGTGCCAGCAGCTTTGGGCGTGAGGCCCGGGAGACCCAGTACTTC. The full variable domain, completed using reference TRBV11-3 and TRBJ2-5, is EAGVVQSPRYKIIEKKQPVAFWCNPISGHNTLYWYLQNLGQGPELLIRYENEEAVDDSQLPKDRFSAERLKGVDSTLKIQPAELGDSAVYLCASSFGREARETQYFGPGTRLLVL.

The CDR3 nucleotides read TGTGCCAGCAGCCAAGATTGGGCTAGTACCTACAATGAGCAGTTCTTC. Protein product: CASSQDWASTYNEQFF. The chain carries TRBV3-1 (or the pseudogene TRBV3-2) and TRBJ2-1, with D unresolved. With 0 bases removed from V and 2 bases from J, the gap between germline ends came to 11 bases. Germline CDR1 reads LGHDT; CDR2 reads YNNKEL (reference sequence). The CDR3 is made up of 16 amino acids.

The rearrangement uses TRBV4-2 and TRBJ1-3; a possible D gene is TRBD1 (6 bases). Germline assignment: CDR1 LGHNA and CDR2 YNFKEQ. The CDR3 consists of 18 residues. The V end was cut by 2 bases, the J end by 0 bases, with 17 bases between. CDR3 nucleotide sequence: TGTGCCAGCAGCCAATCTTGGGGGCCGGGGAGCTCTGGAAACACCATATATTTT. The encoded protein is CASSQSWGPGSSGNTIYF.

The CDR3 coding sequence is TGTGCCTGGAGTGAAGGCCGATCAAACACCATATATTTT. Its protein is CAWSEGRSNTIYF. The chain couples TRBV30 to TRBJ1-3; no clear D gene. This CDR3 has 13 residues. Germline V CDR1 and CDR2: GTSNPN, SVGIG (reference sequence). V was cut by 1 base and J by 6 bases, with 10 bases left in between.

Here the CDR3 reads CASSLVAGQGAYEQYF. The CDR3 coding sequence is TGTGCCAGCAGCTTAGTAGCAGGACAGGGGGCCTACGAGCAGTACTTC. This rearrangement joins TRBV7-2 to TRBJ2-7, with 10 positions matching TRBD1. Trimming at V came to 1 base and at J to 2 bases, leaving 5 bases not matched to a gene. The CDR3 is made up of 16 amino acids. The germline gives CDR1 SGHTA, CDR2 FQGNSA.

The chain recombines TRBV5-4 with TRBJ1-2; tentatively, D is TRBD1 (5 bases). The CDR3 spans 13 residues. V lost 4 bases to trimming and J lost 4 bases, with 11 bases between them. The V gene's germline CDR1 is SGHNT and CDR2 YYREEE (reference sequence). The CDR3 region has the DNA TGTGCCAGCAGCGCGGTTGGGACCTATGGCTACACCTTC. Translation gives CASSAVGTYGYTF.

The V gene is TRBV6-6, the J gene TRBJ2-5, with D possibly being TRBD2 (5 bases). The V end was cut by 3 bases, the J end by 2 bases, with 10 bases between. There are 14 residues in the CDR3. CDR1 is MNHNY, CDR2 SVGAGI, per germline (reference sequence). CDR3 DNA: TGTGCCAGCAGTTATTCCGGGGAACAAGAGACCCAGTACTTC. This translates into CASSYSGEQETQYF.

The chain uses TRBV7-9 and TRBJ1-2; D is uncertain. V dropped 5 bases and J dropped 1 base, with 8 bases sitting between them. The CDR3 covers 13 residues. Per the germline V gene, CDR1 is SEHNR and CDR2 is FQNEAQ (reference sequence). CDR3 bases: TGTGCCAGCAGCCCCGGGGTTAACTATGGCTACACCTTC. Its translation is CASSPGVNYGYTF. The variable domain in full, with the rest retrieved from reference TRBV7-9 and TRBJ1-2, is DTGVSQNPRHKITKRGQNVTFRCDPISEHNRLYWYRQTLGQGPEFLTYFQNEAQLEKSRLLSDRFSAERPKGSFSTLEIQRTEQGDSAMYLCASSPGVNYGYTFGSGTRLTVV.

V usage is TRBV19 and J usage is TRBJ2-1; perhaps TRBD1 as D (6 bases). Germline V CDR1 and CDR2: LNHDA, SQIVND (reference sequence). V lost 3 bases and J 12 bases, leaving 18 bases between the germline ends. This CDR3 contains 14 residues. The DNA for the CDR3 is TGTGCCAGTAGTATGAATTCACAGGGAATCGGGCAGTTCTTC. It is translated as CASSMNSQGIGQFF.

This clone was counted a single time. The J gene is TRBJ1-3, the V gene TRBV19; no clear D. Germline values: CDR1 LNHDA, CDR2 SQIVND (reference sequence). This CDR3 is built from 17 residues. Trimming stripped 1 base from V and 0 bases from J, with 13 bases between. The CDR3 coding sequence is TGTGCCAGTAGTATAGTTCACCCCAGAGACTCTGGAAACACCATATATTTT. The encoded protein is CASSIVHPRDSGNTIYF.

The chain combines TRBV7-6 with TRBJ1-4, with 11 positions matching TRBD1. Losses at the gene ends were 6 bases for V and 10 bases for J; bases not matched to a gene: 10. The CDR3 has 15 amino acids. Germline CDR1 is SGHVS and CDR2 is FNYEAQ. The CDR3 nucleotides are TGTGCCAGCAGTGTCGACGGGACAGGGGGATCAAAACTGTTTTTT. Translation: CASSVDGTGGSKLFF.

The V call is TRBV29-1, the J call TRBJ1-2; possibly TRBD1 for D (5 bases). V gave up 4 bases and J gave up 4 bases, with 13 bases separating them. The CDR3 has 13 amino acids. Germline V lookup: CDR1 SQVTM, CDR2 ANQGSEA. Here the CDR3 reads CSVGGGEGYGYTF. In DNA, the CDR3 is TGCAGCGTTGGTGGGGGGGAGGGCTATGGCTACACCTTC.

This sequence joins TRBV27 and TRBJ1-2; 7 bases are a match to TRBD1. In germline, CDR1 is MNHEY, CDR2 SMNVEV (reference sequence). V shed 4 bases, J shed 3 bases, and the junction held 2 bases outside the gene matches. This CDR3 comprises 13 residues. The CDR3 reads CASSSGQYYGYTF. The CDR3 bases are TGTGCCAGCAGTTCGGGACAGTACTATGGCTACACCTTC.

This clone came up once. The V and J genes are TRBV6-6 and TRBJ1-1; TRBD1 might be the D (5 bases). CDR3 size: 15 residues. Germline CDR1 reads MNHNY; CDR2 reads SVGAGI (reference sequence). With 4 bases removed from V and 1 base from J, the gap between germline ends came to 13 bases. CDR3 sequence (DNA): TGTGCCAGCAGTTCACTCAGGGCTTCGAACACTGAAGCTTTCTTT. Translating gives CASSSLRASNTEAFF.

CDR3 nucleotides: TGTGCCAGCAGGATGCTAGCGGGGGGGATGGAGACCCAGTACTTC. Amino acid sequence: CASRMLAGGMETQYF. The chain has TRBV27 and TRBJ2-5, with TRBD2 matching 12 bases. The V gene's germline CDR1 is MNHEY and CDR2 SMNVEV (reference sequence). The CDR3 has 15 residues. V was pared by 6 bases and J by 5 bases, with 7 bases of the junction left unmatched.

The CDR3 sequence is CASPRSPYEQYF. The CDR3 DNA follows: TGTGCCAGCCCCAGGTCCCCCTACGAGCAGTACTTC. The chain carries TRBV7-9 and TRBJ2-7; D unresolved. CDR3 length equals 12 residues. CDR1 and CDR2 (germline): SEHNR, FQNEAQ (reference sequence). Trimming stripped 8 bases from V and 2 bases from J, with 10 bases between.

This clone has just one count. The chain combines TRBV9 with TRBJ1-1; D might be TRBD1 (6 bases). V lost 3 bases to trimming and J lost 1 base, with 13 bases between them. CDR3 length: 15 amino acids. Germline-derived CDR1 and CDR2 are SGDLS and YYNGEE. The CDR3 DNA sequence: TGTGCCAGCAGCGCTACAGGGTATGGGAACACTGAAGCTTTCTTT. This gives the protein CASSATGYGNTEAFF. Full variable domain (outside the CDR3, taken from reference TRBV9 and TRBJ1-1): DSGVTQTPKHLITATGQRVTLRCSPRSGDLSVYWYQQSLDQGLQFLIQYYNGEERAKGNILERFSAQQFPDLHSELNLSSLELGDSALYFCASSATGYGNTEAFFGQGTRLTVV.

V gene TRBV6-5 combines with J gene TRBJ2-3; D may be TRBD1 or TRBD2 (5 bases each). The ends were cut back, 0 bases at V and 4 bases at J, with 14 bases in the middle. Germline CDR1 reads MNHEY; CDR2 reads SVGAGI. CDR3 length: 16 residues. CDR3 nucleotide sequence: TGTGCCAGCAGTTACTCCGGGTGGGGGATCGCAGATACGCAGTATTTT. This sequence encodes CASSYSGWGIADTQYF.

The gene calls are TRBV4-1 and TRBJ2-2, with a possible D match to TRBD2 (5 bases). With 6 bases removed from V and 1 base from J, the gap between germline ends came to 15 bases. Germline values: CDR1 MGHRA, CDR2 YSYEKL. The CDR3 covers 16 residues. The chain's CDR3 is CASRSTRGQNTGELFF. In DNA form, the CDR3 reads TGCGCCAGCAGGTCAACTAGAGGCCAGAACACCGGGGAGCTGTTTTTT.

This chain uses TRBV6-5 with TRBJ1-2; TRBD1 matches at 8 bases. This CDR3 spans 15 amino acids. Germline-derived CDR1 and CDR2 are MNHEY and SVGAGI. Germline trimming cut 0 bases from V and 4 bases from J; bases unmatched to any gene: 4. The CDR3 here is CASSYSTGASYGYTF. The CDR3 DNA follows: TGTGCCAGCAGTTACTCGACAGGGGCGAGCTATGGCTACACCTTC.

This clone appeared a single time. The chain uses TRBV3-1 (or the pseudogene TRBV3-2) and TRBJ1-4; TRBD1 matches 9 bases. V lost 3 bases and J lost 3; bases outside the gene matches: 11. The CDR3 consists of 18 residues. Germline assignment: CDR1 LGHDT and CDR2 YNNKEL (reference sequence). CDR3 DNA: TGTGCCAGCAGCCATCCCGGGACAGGGAGGGGATCTAATGAAAAACTGTTTTTT. Protein: CASSHPGTGRGSNEKLFF.

This clone was observed once. V and J are TRBV10-1 and TRBJ2-1; TRBD2 might be the D (6 bases). This CDR3 has 15 amino acids. Deletions cut 2 bases from V and 2 bases from J, with 10 bases between. Germline CDR1 WNHNN, CDR2 SYGVQD (reference sequence). The CDR3 region has the DNA TGCGCCAGCAGTGAGCATGCGGGGCCCTACAATGAGCAGTTCTTC. The encoded protein is CASSEHAGPYNEQFF.

The chain employs TRBV3-1 (or the pseudogene TRBV3-2) and TRBJ1-1, with 9 bases aligning to TRBD1. Germline CDR1 and CDR2: LGHDT and YNNKEL (reference sequence). The CDR3 has 15 amino acids. The V gene end was trimmed by 4 bases and the J gene end by 1 base; junction bases not matched to a gene: 4. The CDR3 sequence is CASSPLGQGNTEAFF. DNA for the CDR3: TGTGCCAGCAGCCCTTTGGGACAGGGGAACACTGAAGCTTTCTTT.

The chain is built from TRBV5-1 and TRBJ1-3; D is unresolved. The CDR3 has 13 residues. V lost 4 bases and J 0 bases, leaving 5 bases between the germline ends. Germline V gene sequence: CDR1 SGHRS, CDR2 YFSETQ. CDR3 region: CASSPGSGNTIYF. The CDR3 DNA sequence: TGCGCCAGCAGCCCCGGCTCTGGAAACACCATATATTTT.

The V gene is TRBV7-9, the J gene TRBJ2-2; tentative D call: TRBD2 (7 bases). Between the trimmed V and J ends, which lost 11 bases and 4 bases, there was a span of 17 bases. CDR3 size: 14 residues. Germline CDR1 reads SEHNR; CDR2 reads FQNEAQ (reference sequence). The CDR3 sequence: CAALGGGGTGELFF. The CDR3 DNA follows: TGTGCCGCCCTGGGGGGGGGCGGCACCGGGGAGCTGTTTTTT.

The chain links TRBV12-5 to TRBJ2-1; D remains unclear. Germline V CDR1 and CDR2: LGHNT, FRNRAP. V was shortened by 4 bases and J by 8 bases, with 9 bases between the two germline ends. The CDR3 loop spans 12 amino acids. In DNA, the CDR3 is TGTGCTAGTGGTTCTCTGGGTGATGAGCAGTTCTTC. Protein: CASGSLGDEQFF.

The J gene is TRBJ1-1, the V gene TRBV9, with D perhaps TRBD1 (6 bases). There are 13 residues in the CDR3. The germline V and J ends were trimmed by 6 bases and 1 base, with 10 bases remaining between them. Germline V gene sequence: CDR1 SGDLS, CDR2 YYNGEE. The CDR3 nucleotides read TGTGCCAGCAAACCGACAGGGAACACTGAAGCTTTCTTT. Its protein product is CASKPTGNTEAFF.

The V call is TRBV5-1, the J call TRBJ1-1; D is uncertain. The V gene's germline CDR1 is SGHRS and CDR2 YFSETQ. V was pared by 3 bases and J by 4 bases, with 13 bases between. The CDR3 contains 14 residues. CDR3 sequence: CASSSVSRGTEAFF. As DNA, the CDR3 is TGCGCCAGCAGCTCGGTGTCCCGGGGCACTGAAGCTTTCTTT.

The chain joins TRBV5-1 to TRBJ1-6; TRBD1 is a possible D gene (5 bases). Germline V CDR1 and CDR2: SGHRS, YFSETQ. Trimming pared 0 bases from V and 7 bases from J, leaving 8 bases between. This CDR3 is 14 amino acids long. DNA for the CDR3: TGCGCCAGCAGCTTGGGGCAGGGAAATTCACCCCTCCACTTT. It codes for CASSLGQGNSPLHF. The complete variable domain, with remaining parts taken from reference TRBV5-1 and TRBJ1-6, reads KAGVTQTPRYLIKTRGQQVTLSCSPISGHRSVSWYQQTPGQGLQFLFEYFSETQRNKGNFPGRFSGRQFSNSRSEMNVSTLELGDSALYLCASSLGQGNSPLHFGNGTRLTVT.

The chain has TRBV6-5 and TRBJ2-1, with D unclear. V was trimmed by 5 bases and J by 5 bases, leaving 13 bases between them. CDR3 size: 14 residues. In germline, CDR1 is MNHEY, CDR2 SVGAGI. The CDR3 coding sequence is TGTGCCAGCAGTATTCAATGGGCCGACAATGAGCAGTTCTTC. This encodes CASSIQWADNEQFF.